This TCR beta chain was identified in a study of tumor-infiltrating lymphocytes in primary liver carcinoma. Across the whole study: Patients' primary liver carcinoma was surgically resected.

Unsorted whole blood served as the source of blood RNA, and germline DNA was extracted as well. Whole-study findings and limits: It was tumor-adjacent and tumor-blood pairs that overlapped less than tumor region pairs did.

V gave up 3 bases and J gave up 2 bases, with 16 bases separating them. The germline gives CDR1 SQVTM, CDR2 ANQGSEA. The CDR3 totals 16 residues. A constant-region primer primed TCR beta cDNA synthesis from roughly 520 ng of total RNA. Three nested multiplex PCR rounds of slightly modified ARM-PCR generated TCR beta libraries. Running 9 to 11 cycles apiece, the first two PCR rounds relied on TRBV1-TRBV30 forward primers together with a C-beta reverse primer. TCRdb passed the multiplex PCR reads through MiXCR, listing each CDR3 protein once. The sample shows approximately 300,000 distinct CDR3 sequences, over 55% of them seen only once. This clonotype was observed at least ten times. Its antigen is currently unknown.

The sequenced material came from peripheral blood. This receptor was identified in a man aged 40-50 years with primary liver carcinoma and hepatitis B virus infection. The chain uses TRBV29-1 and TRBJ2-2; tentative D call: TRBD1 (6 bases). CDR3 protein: CSVETTGYGNTGELFF. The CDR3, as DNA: TGCAGCGTTGAGACGACAGGCTATGGAAACACCGGGGAGCTGTTTTTT.